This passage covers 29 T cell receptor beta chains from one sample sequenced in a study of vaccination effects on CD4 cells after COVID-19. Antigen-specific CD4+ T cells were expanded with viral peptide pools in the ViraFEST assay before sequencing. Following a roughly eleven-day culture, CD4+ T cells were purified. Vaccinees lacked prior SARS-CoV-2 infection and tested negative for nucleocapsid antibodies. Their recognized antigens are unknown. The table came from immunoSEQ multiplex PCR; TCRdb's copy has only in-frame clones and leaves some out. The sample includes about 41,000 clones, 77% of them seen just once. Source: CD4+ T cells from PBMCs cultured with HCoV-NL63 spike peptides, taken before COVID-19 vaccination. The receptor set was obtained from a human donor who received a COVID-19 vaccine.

Here the CDR3 reads CASSIREHNQPQHF. CDR3 bases: TGTGCCAGCAGTATCCGCGAGCACAATCAGCCCCAGCATTTT. The J gene is TRBJ1-5, the V gene TRBV28; D gene ambiguous. Germline loops: CDR1 MDHEN, CDR2 SYDVKM. The CDR3 contains 14 residues. The germline V and J ends were trimmed by 5 bases and 3 bases, with 11 bases remaining between them.

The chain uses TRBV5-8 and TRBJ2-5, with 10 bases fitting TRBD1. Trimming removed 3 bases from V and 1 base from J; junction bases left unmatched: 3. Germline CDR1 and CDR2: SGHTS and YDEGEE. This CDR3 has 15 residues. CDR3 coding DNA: TGTGCCAGCAGCTCTAGGACAGGGGGCCAAGAGACCCAGTACTTC. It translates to CASSSRTGGQETQYF.

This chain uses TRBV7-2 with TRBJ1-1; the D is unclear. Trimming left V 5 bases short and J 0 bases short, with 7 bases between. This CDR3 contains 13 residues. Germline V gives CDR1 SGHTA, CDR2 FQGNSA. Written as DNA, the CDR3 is TGTGCCAGCAGCACACAGATGAACACTGAAGCTTTCTTT. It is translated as CASSTQMNTEAFF. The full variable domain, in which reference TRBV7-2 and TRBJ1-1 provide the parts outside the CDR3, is GAGVSQSPSNKVTEKGKDVELRCDPISGHTALYWYRQSLGQGLEFLIYFQGNSAPDKSGLPSDRFSAERTGGSVSTLTIQRTQQEDSAVYLCASSTQMNTEAFFGQGTRLTVV.

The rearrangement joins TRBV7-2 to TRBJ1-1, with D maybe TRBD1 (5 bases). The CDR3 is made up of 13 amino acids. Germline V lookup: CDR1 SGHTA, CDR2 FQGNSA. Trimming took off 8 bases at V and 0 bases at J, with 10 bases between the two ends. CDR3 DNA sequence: TGTGCCAGCCGGGGCAGCTTGAACACTGAAGCTTTCTTT. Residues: CASRGSLNTEAFF.

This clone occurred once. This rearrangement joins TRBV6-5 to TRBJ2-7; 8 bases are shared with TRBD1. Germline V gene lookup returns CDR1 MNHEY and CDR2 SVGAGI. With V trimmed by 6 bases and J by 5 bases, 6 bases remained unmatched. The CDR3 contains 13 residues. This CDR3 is CASRAGQGDEQYV. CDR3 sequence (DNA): TGTGCCAGCAGGGCAGGACAGGGTGACGAGCAGTACGTC.

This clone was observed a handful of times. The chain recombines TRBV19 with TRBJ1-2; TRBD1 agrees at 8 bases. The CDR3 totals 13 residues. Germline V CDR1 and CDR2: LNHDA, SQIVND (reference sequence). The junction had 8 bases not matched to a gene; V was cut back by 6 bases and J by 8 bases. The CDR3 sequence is CASSPDRGGGYTF. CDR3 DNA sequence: TGTGCCAGTAGCCCTGACAGGGGAGGCGGCTACACCTTC.

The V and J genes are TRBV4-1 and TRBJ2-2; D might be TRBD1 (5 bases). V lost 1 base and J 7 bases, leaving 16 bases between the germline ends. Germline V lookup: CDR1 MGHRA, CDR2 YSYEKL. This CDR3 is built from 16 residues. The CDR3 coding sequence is TGCGCCAGCAGCCAAGTGCAGGGCCGAGGTGTCGGGGAGCTGTTTTTT. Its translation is CASSQVQGRGVGELFF.

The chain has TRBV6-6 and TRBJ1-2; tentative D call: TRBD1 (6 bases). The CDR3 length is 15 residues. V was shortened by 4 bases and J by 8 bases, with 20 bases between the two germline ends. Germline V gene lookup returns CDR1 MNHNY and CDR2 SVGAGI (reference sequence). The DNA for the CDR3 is TGTGCCAGCAGTTCCACGACGGTAAAGGGGGGCGGCTACACCTTC. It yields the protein CASSSTTVKGGGYTF.

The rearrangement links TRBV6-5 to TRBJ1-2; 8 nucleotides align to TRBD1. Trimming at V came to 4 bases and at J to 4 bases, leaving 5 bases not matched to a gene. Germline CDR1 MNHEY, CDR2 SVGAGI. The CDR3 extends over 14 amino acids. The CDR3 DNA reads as TGTGCCAGCAGTTCCGAGGACAGGGTCTATGGCTACACCTTC. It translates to CASSSEDRVYGYTF.

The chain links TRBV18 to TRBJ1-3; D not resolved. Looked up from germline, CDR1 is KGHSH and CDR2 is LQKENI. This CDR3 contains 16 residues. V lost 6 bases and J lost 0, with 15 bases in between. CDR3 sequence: CASSIRRADSGNTIYF. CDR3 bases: TGTGCCAGCTCTATCCGTAGAGCGGACTCTGGAAACACCATATATTTT. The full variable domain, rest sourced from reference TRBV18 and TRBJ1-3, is NAGVMQNPRHLVRRRGQEARLRCSPMKGHSHVYWYRQLPEEGLKFMVYLQKENIIDESGMPKERFSAEFPKEGPSILRIQQVVRGDSAAYFCASSIRRADSGNTIYFGEGSWLTVV.

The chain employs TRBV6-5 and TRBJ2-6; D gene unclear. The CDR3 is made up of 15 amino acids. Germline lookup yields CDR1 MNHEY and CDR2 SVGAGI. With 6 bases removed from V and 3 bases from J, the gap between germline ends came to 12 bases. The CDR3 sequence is CASRSPWSGANVLTF. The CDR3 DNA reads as TGTGCCAGCAGGTCCCCCTGGAGTGGGGCCAACGTCCTGACTTTC.

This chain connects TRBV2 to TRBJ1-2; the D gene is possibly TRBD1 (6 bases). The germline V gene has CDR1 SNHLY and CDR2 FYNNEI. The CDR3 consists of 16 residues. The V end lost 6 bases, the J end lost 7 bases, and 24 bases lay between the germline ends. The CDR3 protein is CASSRRQEAAEGGYTF. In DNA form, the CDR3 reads TGTGCCAGCAGCCGCAGACAGGAAGCAGCAGAAGGTGGCTACACCTTC. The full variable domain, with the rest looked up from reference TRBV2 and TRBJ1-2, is EPEVTQTPSHQVTQMGQEVILRCVPISNHLYFYWYRQILGQKVEFLVSFYNNEISEKSEIFDDQFSVERPDGSNFTLKIRSTKLEDSAMYFCASSRRQEAAEGGYTFGSGTRLTVV.

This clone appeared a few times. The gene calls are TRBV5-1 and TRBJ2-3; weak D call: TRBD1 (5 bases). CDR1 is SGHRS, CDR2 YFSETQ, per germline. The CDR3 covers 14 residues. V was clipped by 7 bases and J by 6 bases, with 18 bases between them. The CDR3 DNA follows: TGCGCCAGCGGCATCACAGGTGTGGAGGATACGCAGTATTTT. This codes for CASGITGVEDTQYF.

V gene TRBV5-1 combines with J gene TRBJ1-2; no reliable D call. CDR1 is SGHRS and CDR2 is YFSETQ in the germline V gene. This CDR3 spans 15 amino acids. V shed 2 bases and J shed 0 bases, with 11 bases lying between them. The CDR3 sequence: CASSFAAEANYGYTF. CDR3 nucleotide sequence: TGCGCCAGCAGCTTCGCGGCAGAAGCTAACTATGGCTACACCTTC.

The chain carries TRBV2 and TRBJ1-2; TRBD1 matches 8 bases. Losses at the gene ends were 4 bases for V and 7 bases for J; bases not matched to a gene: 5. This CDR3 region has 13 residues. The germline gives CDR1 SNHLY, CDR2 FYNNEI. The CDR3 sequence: CASSGQGFGGYTF. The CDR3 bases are TGTGCCAGCAGTGGACAGGGGTTTGGTGGCTACACCTTC. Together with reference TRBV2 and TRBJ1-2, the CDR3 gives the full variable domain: EPEVTQTPSHQVTQMGQEVILRCVPISNHLYFYWYRQILGQKVEFLVSFYNNEISEKSEIFDDQFSVERPDGSNFTLKIRSTKLEDSAMYFCASSGQGFGGYTFGSGTRLTVV.

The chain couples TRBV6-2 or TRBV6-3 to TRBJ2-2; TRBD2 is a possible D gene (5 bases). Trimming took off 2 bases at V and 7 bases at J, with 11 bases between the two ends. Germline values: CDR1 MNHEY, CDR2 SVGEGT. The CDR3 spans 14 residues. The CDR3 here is CASSYGGIVGELFF. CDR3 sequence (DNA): TGTGCCAGCAGTTACGGAGGCATCGTCGGGGAGCTGTTTTTT.

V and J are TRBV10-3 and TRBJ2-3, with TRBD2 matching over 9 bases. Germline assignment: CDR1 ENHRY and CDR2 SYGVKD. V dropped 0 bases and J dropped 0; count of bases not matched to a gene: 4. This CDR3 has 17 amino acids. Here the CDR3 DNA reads TGTGCCATCAGTGAGTCGGCTAGCGGGGTTAGCACAGATACGCAGTATTTT. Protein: CAISESASGVSTDTQYF.

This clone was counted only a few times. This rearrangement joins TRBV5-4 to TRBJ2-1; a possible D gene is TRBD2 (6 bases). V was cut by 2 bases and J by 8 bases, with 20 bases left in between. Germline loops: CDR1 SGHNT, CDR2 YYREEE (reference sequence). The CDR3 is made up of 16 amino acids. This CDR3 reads CASSLDLGTRSDEQFF. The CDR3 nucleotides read TGTGCCAGCAGCTTAGACCTCGGGACTCGCTCAGATGAGCAGTTCTTC.

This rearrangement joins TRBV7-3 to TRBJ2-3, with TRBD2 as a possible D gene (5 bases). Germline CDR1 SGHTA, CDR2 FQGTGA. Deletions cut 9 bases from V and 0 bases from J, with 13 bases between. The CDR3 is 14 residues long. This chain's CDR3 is CASRTGPSTDTQYF. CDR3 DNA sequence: TGTGCCAGTCGGACTGGTCCTAGCACAGATACGCAGTATTTT.

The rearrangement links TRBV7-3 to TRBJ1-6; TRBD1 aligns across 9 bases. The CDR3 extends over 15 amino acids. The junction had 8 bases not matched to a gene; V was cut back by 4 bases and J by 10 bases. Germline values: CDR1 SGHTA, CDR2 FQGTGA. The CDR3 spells CASSSRGQGISPLHF. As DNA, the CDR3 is TGTGCCAGCAGCTCTCGGGGACAGGGTATCTCACCCCTCCACTTT.

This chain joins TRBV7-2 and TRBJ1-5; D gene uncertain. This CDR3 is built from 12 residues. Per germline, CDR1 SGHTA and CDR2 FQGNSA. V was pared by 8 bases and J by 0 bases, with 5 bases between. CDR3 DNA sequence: TGTGCCAGCGGTAATAGCAATCAGCCCCAGCATTTT. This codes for CASGNSNQPQHF. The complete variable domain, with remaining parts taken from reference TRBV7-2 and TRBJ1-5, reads GAGVSQSPSNKVTEKGKDVELRCDPISGHTALYWYRQSLGQGLEFLIYFQGNSAPDKSGLPSDRFSAERTGGSVSTLTIQRTQQEDSAVYLCASGNSNQPQHFGDGTRLSIL.

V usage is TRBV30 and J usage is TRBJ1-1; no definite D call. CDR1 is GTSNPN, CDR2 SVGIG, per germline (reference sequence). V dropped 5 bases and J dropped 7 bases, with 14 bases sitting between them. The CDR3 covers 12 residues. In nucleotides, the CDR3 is TGTGCCTGGTACCCCGGACGGAGTGAAGCTTTCTTT. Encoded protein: CAWYPGRSEAFF.

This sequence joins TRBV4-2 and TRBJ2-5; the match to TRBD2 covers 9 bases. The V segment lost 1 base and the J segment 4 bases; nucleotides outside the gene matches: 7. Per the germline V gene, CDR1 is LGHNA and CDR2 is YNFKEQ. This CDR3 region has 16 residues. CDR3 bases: TGTGCCAGCAGCCAAGCGGCGAGCGGGGGGTCAGAGACCCAGTACTTC. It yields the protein CASSQAASGGSETQYF.

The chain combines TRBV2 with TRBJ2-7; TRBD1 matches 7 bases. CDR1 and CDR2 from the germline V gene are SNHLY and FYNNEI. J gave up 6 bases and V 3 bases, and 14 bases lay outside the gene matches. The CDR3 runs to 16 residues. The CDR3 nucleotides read TGTGCCAGCAGTGACGTGACAGGGCTCAAAGGGCCCGAGCAGTACGTC. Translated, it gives CASSDVTGLKGPEQYV.

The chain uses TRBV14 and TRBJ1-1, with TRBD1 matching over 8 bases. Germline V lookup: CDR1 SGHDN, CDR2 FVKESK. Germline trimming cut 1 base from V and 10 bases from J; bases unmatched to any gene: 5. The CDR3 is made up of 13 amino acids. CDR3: CASSQGTGTGAFF. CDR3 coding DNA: TGTGCCAGCAGCCAAGGGACAGGGACAGGAGCTTTCTTT. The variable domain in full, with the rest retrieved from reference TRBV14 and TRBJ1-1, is EAGVTQFPSHSVIEKGQTVTLRCDPISGHDNLYWYRRVMGKEIKFLLHFVKESKQDESGMPNNRFLAERTGGTYSTLKVQPAELEDSGVYFCASSQGTGTGAFFGQGTRLTVV.

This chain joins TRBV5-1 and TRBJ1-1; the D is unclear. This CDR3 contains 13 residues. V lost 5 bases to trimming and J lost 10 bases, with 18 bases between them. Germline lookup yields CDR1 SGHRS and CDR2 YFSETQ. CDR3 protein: CASSLSRALGAFF. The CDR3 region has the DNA TGCGCCAGCAGTTTATCGAGGGCACTCGGAGCTTTCTTT.

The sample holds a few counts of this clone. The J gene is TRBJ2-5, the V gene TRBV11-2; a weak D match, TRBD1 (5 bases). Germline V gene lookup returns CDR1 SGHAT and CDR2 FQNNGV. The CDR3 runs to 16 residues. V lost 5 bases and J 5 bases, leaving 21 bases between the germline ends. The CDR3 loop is CASSPTPGSRVETQYF. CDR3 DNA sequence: TGTGCCAGCAGCCCGACCCCAGGGTCCCGGGTGGAGACCCAGTACTTC.

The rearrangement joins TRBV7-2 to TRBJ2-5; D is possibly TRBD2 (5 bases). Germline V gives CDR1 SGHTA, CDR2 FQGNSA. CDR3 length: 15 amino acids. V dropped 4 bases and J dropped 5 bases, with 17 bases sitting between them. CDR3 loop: CASSWRTDFGETQYF. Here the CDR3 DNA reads TGTGCCAGCAGCTGGAGGACCGATTTTGGGGAGACCCAGTACTTC.

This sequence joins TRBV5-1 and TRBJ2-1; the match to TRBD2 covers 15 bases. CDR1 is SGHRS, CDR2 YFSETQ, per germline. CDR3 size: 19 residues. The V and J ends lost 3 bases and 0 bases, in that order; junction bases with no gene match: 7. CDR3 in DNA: TGCGCCAGCAGCTCTGGGACTAGCGGGGGGCCCAGCTCCTACAATGAGCAGTTCTTC. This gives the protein CASSSGTSGGPSSYNEQFF.